A selection of T cell receptor beta chains follows, all from one sample in a study of cytomegalovirus exposure and HLA in healthy donors. TCRdb's copy holds only in-frame clones and misses some; the assay was immunoSEQ multiplex PCR. Seen here are approximately 95,000 clones, 65% to 90% observed once, and the top ten hold approximately 4%. Sample: PBMCs. These receptors all stem from a woman in her 70s in good health and CMV-seropositive. Each CDR3 is given with its conserved first and last residue. Fields, in order: D gene, clone size, V gene, J gene, CDR3 protein, CDR3 DNA. A D gene is named only where the DNA matches it firmly. The size field is filled for only some rows; it gives once, few, many or a size class.

D: TRBD2; size: NA; V: TRBV5-1; J: TRBJ2-3; CDR3: CASSLVTSGSTDTQYF; DNA: TGCGCCAGCAGCTTGGTCACTAGCGGGAGCACAGATACGCAGTATTTT
D: NA; size: NA; V: TRBV30; J: TRBJ1-6; CDR3: CAWSMTAASPLHF; DNA: TGTGCCTGGAGTATGACTGCTGCTTCACCCCTCCACTTT
D: TRBD1; size: once; V: TRBV5-5; J: TRBJ2-1; CDR3: CASSSYRDRVDEQFF; DNA: TGTGCCAGCAGCTCCTACCGGGACAGGGTCGATGAGCAGTTCTTC
D: NA; size: NA; V: TRBV18; J: TRBJ1-1; CDR3: CASSRGGNTEAFF; DNA: TGTGCCAGCTCTCGAGGGGGGAACACTGAAGCTTTCTTT
D: TRBD2; size: NA; V: TRBV30; J: TRBJ2-1; CDR3: CAWSAIAGRFHEQFF; DNA: TGTGCCTGGAGTGCCATAGCGGGAAGGTTCCATGAGCAGTTCTTC
D: TRBD2; size: NA; V: TRBV7-2; J: TRBJ2-6; CDR3: CASSTRTSAGANVLTF; DNA: TGTGCCAGCAGCACCAGGACTAGCGCTGGGGCCAACGTCCTGACTTTC
D: NA; size: few; V: TRBV15; J: TRBJ2-7; CDR3: CATSRDVTGGEQYF; DNA: TGTGCCACCAGCAGAGATGTGACCGGAGGGGAGCAGTACTTC
D: NA; size: NA; V: TRBV19; J: TRBJ2-6; CDR3: CASSMGGSGANVLTF; DNA: TGTGCCAGTAGTATGGGGGGTTCTGGGGCCAACGTCCTGACTTTC
D: TRBD1; size: NA; V: TRBV14; J: TRBJ1-2; CDR3: CASSQGQVYGYTF; DNA: TGTGCCAGCAGCCAGGGACAGGTTTATGGCTACACCTTC
D: TRBD2; size: NA; V: TRBV7-7; J: TRBJ2-3; CDR3: CASSSGTSGMDTQYF; DNA: TGTGCTAGCAGCTCAGGGACTAGCGGGATGGATACGCAGTATTTT
D: NA; size: NA; V: TRBV18; J: TRBJ1-4; CDR3: CASSRFVYQGGEKLFF; DNA: TGTGCCAGCTCACGGTTCGTATATCAGGGTGGAGAAAAACTGTTTTTT
D: NA; size: NA; V: TRBV11-2; J: TRBJ2-3; CDR3: CASSPRRAVSTDTQYF; DNA: TGTGCCAGCAGCCCTCGGCGGGCAGTAAGCACAGATACGCAGTATTTT
D: NA; size: NA; V: TRBV11-3; J: TRBJ1-4; CDR3: CASSFGTPGVGKLFF; DNA: TGTGCCAGCAGCTTCGGGACTCCCGGTGTGGGAAAACTGTTTTTT
D: NA; size: NA; V: TRBV5-1; J: TRBJ2-2; CDR3: CASSPRRKNTGELFF; DNA: TGCGCCAGCAGCCCTAGACGGAAGAACACCGGGGAGCTGTTTTTT
D: TRBD2; size: NA; V: TRBV5-5; J: TRBJ2-3; CDR3: CASSPTWTSGYTDTQYF; DNA: TGTGCCAGCAGCCCCACCTGGACTAGCGGCTACACAGATACGCAGTATTTT
D: NA; size: NA; V: TRBV4-1; J: TRBJ2-3; CDR3: CASSDWVAGQISTDTQYF; DNA: TGCGCCAGCAGCGATTGGGTAGCGGGACAGATTAGCACAGATACGCAGTATTTT
D: TRBD1; size: NA; V: TRBV10-3; J: TRBJ1-1; CDR3: CATSDRVAFLGTEAFF; DNA: TGTGCCACCTCGGACAGGGTGGCCTTCTTGGGCACTGAAGCTTTCTTT
D: TRBD1; size: NA; V: TRBV4-1; J: TRBJ1-4; CDR3: CASSPRKGQGGTNEKLFF; DNA: TGCGCCAGCAGCCCCCGAAAAGGACAGGGAGGAACTAATGAAAAACTGTTTTTT
D: NA; size: NA; V: TRBV28; J: TRBJ1-1; CDR3: CASSSRQTEAFF; DNA: TGTGCCAGCAGTTCCCGACAGACTGAAGCTTTCTTT
D: TRBD2; size: NA; V: TRBV4-3; J: TRBJ2-3; CDR3: CASSPSGSLDTQYF; DNA: TGCGCCAGCAGCCCTAGCGGGAGTTTAGATACGCAGTATTTT
D: TRBD1; size: NA; V: TRBV6-5; J: TRBJ2-7; CDR3: CASSNSGDRGYYEQYF; DNA: TGTGCCAGCAGTAACTCCGGGGACAGGGGGTACTACGAGCAGTACTTC
D: NA; size: NA; V: TRBV19; J: TRBJ2-2; CDR3: CASSTKQGFRRTNTGELFF; DNA: TGTGCCAGTAGTACGAAACAGGGCTTTCGGCGGACTAACACCGGGGAGCTGTTTTTT
D: NA; size: NA; V: TRBV6-5; J: TRBJ1-6; CDR3: CASSFTGNSPLHF; DNA: TGTGCCAGCAGTTTCACAGGAAATTCACCCCTCCACTTT
D: NA; size: NA; V: TRBV4-1; J: TRBJ2-1; CDR3: CASSQDTYRLLGNEQFF; DNA: TGCGCCAGCAGCCAAGATACTTACAGGCTGTTGGGCAATGAGCAGTTCTTC
D: NA; size: NA; V: TRBV7-3; J: TRBJ2-7; CDR3: CASSPPGQFYEQYF; DNA: TGTGCCAGCAGCCCACCTGGACAGTTCTACGAGCAGTACTTC
D: TRBD2; size: NA; V: TRBV19; J: TRBJ2-1; CDR3: CASSRQGLAGVEQFF; DNA: TGTGCCAGTAGTAGACAGGGACTAGCGGGAGTCGAGCAGTTCTTC
D: NA; size: NA; V: TRBV15; J: TRBJ1-5; CDR3: CATSRPTSAEPQHF; DNA: TGTGCCACCAGCAGACCCACCTCAGCGGAGCCCCAGCATTTT
D: TRBD2; size: NA; V: TRBV11-1; J: TRBJ2-7; CDR3: CASSLTGGNEQYF; DNA: TGTGCCAGCAGCTTAACGGGAGGGAACGAGCAGTACTTC
D: TRBD2; size: NA; V: TRBV12-5; J: TRBJ2-1; CDR3: CASGFGRAQGNEQLF; DNA: TGTGCTAGTGGTTTCGGGAGGGCCCAGGGGAATGAGCAGCTCTTC
D: TRBD2; size: NA; V: TRBV2; J: TRBJ2-1; CDR3: CASRDSGISYNEQFF; DNA: TGTGCCAGCAGGGATAGCGGGATCTCCTACAATGAGCAGTTCTTC
D: NA; size: NA; V: TRBV19; J: TRBJ1-2; CDR3: CASSIDRPNGGYTF; DNA: TGTGCCAGTAGTATCGACAGGCCTAACGGTGGCTACACCTTC
D: TRBD1; size: NA; V: TRBV19; J: TRBJ2-3; CDR3: CASGDRGYPDTQYF; DNA: TGTGCCAGCGGGGACAGGGGTTATCCAGATACGCAGTATTTT
D: NA; size: NA; V: TRBV9; J: TRBJ2-3; CDR3: CASSGDRDTQYF; DNA: TGTGCCAGCAGCGGAGATCGGGATACGCAGTATTTT
D: TRBD2; size: NA; V: TRBV7-2; J: TRBJ2-1; CDR3: CASSSTSTNEQFF; DNA: TGTGCCAGCAGCTCGACTAGCACGAATGAGCAGTTCTTC
D: TRBD2; size: NA; V: TRBV11-2; J: TRBJ2-1; CDR3: CASSLDFTSGSGEQFF; DNA: TGTGCCAGCAGCTTAGATTTCACTAGCGGGAGTGGTGAGCAGTTCTTC
D: TRBD1; size: NA; V: TRBV27; J: TRBJ2-5; CDR3: CASSRDRGFRETQYF; DNA: TGTGCCAGCTCCCGGGACAGGGGTTTTCGGGAGACCCAGTACTTC
D: TRBD2; size: NA; V: TRBV5-6; J: TRBJ2-1; CDR3: CASSFGTSGRRFYNEQFF; DNA: TGTGCCAGCAGCTTCGGGACTAGCGGGAGAAGGTTTTACAATGAGCAGTTCTTC
D: NA; size: once; V: TRBV7-3; J: TRBJ1-2; CDR3: CASSFGADYGYTF; DNA: TGTGCCAGCAGCTTCGGCGCGGACTATGGCTACACCTTC
D: NA; size: NA; V: TRBV4-3; J: TRBJ1-3; CDR3: CASSQVAPGSSGNTIYF; DNA: TGCGCCAGCAGCCAAGTAGCCCCCGGGTCCTCTGGAAACACCATATATTTT
D: NA; size: NA; V: TRBV6-5; J: TRBJ1-1; CDR3: CASSYRRGTEAFF; DNA: TGTGCCAGCAGTTACAGGAGAGGCACTGAAGCTTTCTTT
D: NA; size: NA; V: TRBV2; J: TRBJ1-2; CDR3: CASSEGGRGGYTF; DNA: TGTGCCAGCAGTGAGGGGGGGCGAGGTGGCTACACCTTC
D: NA; size: NA; V: TRBV20-1; J: TRBJ1-1; CDR3: CSASARDEAFF; DNA: TGCAGTGCTAGCGCTAGAGATGAAGCTTTCTTT
D: NA; size: NA; V: TRBV28; J: TRBJ1-1; CDR3: CASSLLVSGARAEAFF; DNA: TGTGCCAGCAGTTTACTGGTTTCAGGGGCTCGGGCTGAAGCTTTCTTT
D: NA; size: NA; V: TRBV30; J: TRBJ1-2; CDR3: CAWMFNRVKGDGYTF; DNA: TGTGCCTGGATGTTCAATAGGGTGAAAGGGGATGGCTACACCTTC
D: TRBD1; size: once; V: TRBV18; J: TRBJ2-7; CDR3: CASSPVSGQPYEQYF; DNA: TGTGCCAGCTCACCAGTATCGGGACAGCCCTACGAGCAGTACTTC
D: NA; size: NA; V: TRBV5-4; J: TRBJ2-1; CDR3: CASTRTEGQYNEQFF; DNA: TGTGCCAGCACCCGGACGGAGGGCCAATACAATGAGCAGTTCTTC
D: NA; size: NA; V: TRBV14; J: TRBJ2-7; CDR3: CASSQKREQYF; DNA: TGTGCCAGCAGCCAAAAGCGGGAGCAGTACTTC
D: NA; size: NA; V: TRBV4-3; J: TRBJ1-2; CDR3: CASSQDFYSANYGYTF; DNA: TGCGCCAGCAGCCAAGATTTCTATTCAGCGAACTATGGCTACACCTTC
D: NA; size: NA; V: TRBV7-9; J: TRBJ2-2; CDR3: CASSPSGVGAGTGELFF; DNA: TGTGCCAGCAGCCCGTCGGGTGTGGGGGCAGGCACCGGGGAGCTGTTTTTT
D: TRBD1; size: NA; V: TRBV25-1; J: TRBJ1-2; CDR3: CASSLDRGANYGYTF; DNA: TGTGCCAGCAGTTTGGACAGGGGGGCTAACTATGGCTACACCTTC
D: TRBD2; size: NA; V: TRBV19; J: TRBJ2-5; CDR3: CASSVGLAGQETQYF; DNA: TGTGCCAGTAGTGTAGGACTAGCGGGACAAGAGACCCAGTACTTC
D: NA; size: NA; V: TRBV5-6; J: TRBJ1-1; CDR3: CASSLWSLQMNTEAFF; DNA: TGTGCCAGCAGCTTGTGGAGCCTTCAAATGAACACTGAAGCTTTCTTT
D: TRBD1; size: NA; V: TRBV7-2; J: TRBJ2-5; CDR3: CASSTGQAETQYF; DNA: TGTGCCAGCAGCACGGGACAGGCGGAGACCCAGTACTTC
D: TRBD1; size: NA; V: TRBV6-5; J: TRBJ2-3; CDR3: CASSYGDRGTDTQYF; DNA: TGTGCCAGCAGTTATGGGGACAGGGGAACAGATACGCAGTATTTT
D: TRBD1; size: NA; V: TRBV5-5; J: TRBJ1-2; CDR3: CASSSTTRTGGYGYTF; DNA: TGTGCCAGCAGCTCTACCACCAGGACAGGAGGGTATGGCTACACCTTC
D: TRBD2; size: NA; V: TRBV7-8; J: TRBJ2-5; CDR3: CASSLVTGGGFQETQYF; DNA: TGTGCCAGCAGCTTAGTTACGGGGGGGGGTTTCCAAGAGACCCAGTACTTC
D: NA; size: NA; V: TRBV28; J: TRBJ2-7; CDR3: CASNQRSYEQYF; DNA: TGTGCCAGCAACCAGAGGTCCTACGAGCAGTACTTC
D: NA; size: few; V: TRBV18; J: TRBJ2-7; CDR3: CASSGDSRSYEQYF; DNA: TGTGCCAGCTCTGGGGACTCCCGGTCCTACGAGCAGTACTTC
D: NA; size: NA; V: TRBV4-1; J: TRBJ2-7; CDR3: CASSQDEDWEQYF; DNA: TGCGCCAGCAGCCAAGACGAGGATTGGGAGCAGTACTTC
D: NA; size: NA; V: TRBV28; J: TRBJ1-3; CDR3: CASSLGVSGGNTIYF; DNA: TGTGCCAGCAGTTTAGGAGTGAGCGGGGGAAACACCATATATTTT